What follows are 9 T cell receptor beta chains derived from one specimen sequenced in a study of T cell clonotyping in hematopoietic cell transplantation. Repertoires were generated with immunoSEQ multiplex PCR, while TCRdb's copy carries only in-frame clones and drops some. Among approximately 16,000 clones listed, 80% to 90% were seen once. Specimen: peripheral blood mononuclear cells. These receptors were collected from a middle-aged woman in good health. Some clones in this sample may be carry-over from other donors' samples.

The chain couples TRBV25-1 to TRBJ1-2; maybe TRBD1 (5 bases). V lost 4 bases, J lost 6 bases, and 18 bases lay in between. Germline CDR1 reads MGHDK; CDR2 reads SYGVNS. The CDR3 sequence is 15 residues long. The CDR3 here is CASSVGDVQWNGYTF. CDR3 bases: TGTGCCAGCAGTGTTGGGGACGTCCAGTGGAATGGCTACACCTTC.

This sequence joins TRBV10-3 and TRBJ1-2; 8 bases are shared with TRBD1. Germline CDR1 and CDR2: ENHRY and SYGVKD. With V trimmed by 6 bases and J by 6 bases, 6 bases remained unmatched. CDR3 length: 13 amino acids. CDR3 region: CAIRSGGTDGYTF. CDR3 coding DNA: TGTGCCATCAGGTCAGGGGGCACAGATGGCTACACCTTC.

This chain links TRBV20-1 with TRBJ1-1; D is uncertain. The CDR3 has 11 amino acids. CDR1 is DFQATT and CDR2 is SNEGSKA in the germline V gene (reference sequence). V lost 6 bases, J lost 5 bases, and 10 bases lay in between. The CDR3 DNA follows: TGCAGTGCAGCCCCGGGGACTGAAGCTTTCTTT. This gives the protein CSAAPGTEAFF.

The rearrangement links TRBV7-8 to TRBJ1-5; perhaps TRBD1 as D (6 bases). Trimming removed 2 bases at V and 5 bases at J, with 13 bases between. This CDR3 comprises 15 residues. Germline V gene sequence: CDR1 SGHVS, CDR2 FQNEAQ. CDR3 region: CASSLRSGDDQPQHF. The CDR3 bases are TGTGCCAGCAGCTTAAGGTCAGGGGATGATCAGCCCCAGCATTTT. Variable domain in full (rest from reference TRBV7-8 and TRBJ1-5): GAGVSQSPRYKVAKRGQDVALRCDPISGHVSLFWYQQALGQGPEFLTYFQNEAQLDKSGLPSDRFFAERPEGSVSTLKIQRTQQEDSAVYLCASSLRSGDDQPQHFGDGTRLSIL.

The chain has TRBV11-2 and TRBJ2-5; TRBD2 might be the D (6 bases). CDR1 is SGHAT and CDR2 is FQNNGV in the germline V gene. The CDR3 extends over 16 amino acids. The V end lost 5 bases, the J end lost 2 bases, and 18 bases lay between the germline ends. The CDR3 is CASSPRDSRRQETQYF. CDR3 in DNA: TGTGCCAGCAGCCCCCGGGACTCTAGAAGGCAAGAGACCCAGTACTTC. The full variable domain, rest sourced from reference TRBV11-2 and TRBJ2-5, is EAGVAQSPRYKIIEKRQSVAFWCNPISGHATLYWYQQILGQGPKLLIQFQNNGVVDDSQLPKDRFSAERLKGVDSTLKIQPAKLEDSAVYLCASSPRDSRRQETQYFGPGTRLLVL.

The CDR3 here is CASSPGTGYTGELFF. The CDR3 DNA sequence: TGTGCCAGCAGCCCCGGGACAGGGTACACCGGGGAGCTGTTTTTT. The chain is built from TRBV11-1 and TRBJ2-2; TRBD1 agrees at 9 bases. The CDR3 extends over 15 amino acids. Germline V gives CDR1 SGHAT, CDR2 FQDESV (reference sequence). Trimming took 5 bases from V and 3 from J; bases not matched to a gene: 4.

The chain employs TRBV6-5 and TRBJ2-7; D is tentatively TRBD1 or TRBD2 (5 bases each). The V gene's germline CDR1 is MNHEY and CDR2 SVGAGI. Trimming took 6 bases from V and 0 from J, leaving 15 bases between them. This CDR3 is 15 amino acids long. As DNA, the CDR3 is TGTGCCAGCAGAACGGGACGTTCGTACTCCTACGAGCAGTACTTC. Encoded protein: CASRTGRSYSYEQYF.

This clone was detected only a few times. The J gene is TRBJ1-2, the V gene TRBV28, with D perhaps TRBD1 (5 bases). CDR3 length: 13 amino acids. The germline V gene encodes CDR1 MDHEN and CDR2 SYDVKM. Trimming left V 2 bases short and J 8 bases short, with 12 bases between. The CDR3 sequence: CASSLVQAGGYTF. DNA of the CDR3: TGTGCCAGCAGTTTAGTCCAGGCAGGGGGCTACACCTTC.

This sequence joins TRBV7-9 and TRBJ2-7, with D tentatively TRBD2 (5 bases). The germline V and J ends were trimmed by 2 bases and 2 bases, with 10 bases remaining between them. Germline values: CDR1 SEHNR, CDR2 FQNEAQ (reference sequence). The CDR3 totals 14 residues. The CDR3 here is CASSLRGMTYEQYF. The DNA for the CDR3 is TGTGCCAGCAGCTTAAGAGGGATGACCTACGAGCAGTACTTC.